Shown below are 9 T cell receptor beta chains from a single sample sequenced in a study of T cell responses to AZD1222 COVID-19 vaccine. Sequencing used immunoSEQ multiplex PCR; TCRdb keeps in-frame clones, though not all of them. The sample has around 110,000 clones, 88% seen once. Source: peripheral blood, taken on day 0 of AZD1222 vaccination. The receptor source for this set is an adult in good health.

J is TRBJ1-2 and V is TRBV10-2; 7 bases fit TRBD1. The CDR3 runs 12 residues. Germline V CDR1 and CDR2: WSHSY, SAAADI. The V and J ends lost 7 bases and 2 bases, in that order; junction bases with no gene match: 1. CDR3 amino acids: CASKGANYGYTF. Here the CDR3 DNA reads TGCGCCAGCAAGGGGGCGAACTATGGCTACACCTTC.

This clone was observed a single time. The chain links TRBV12-3 or TRBV12-4 to TRBJ1-4; no firm D call. The CDR3 consists of 12 residues. The V end lost 8 bases, the J end lost 8 bases, and 12 bases lay between the germline ends. Here the CDR3 DNA reads TGTGCCAGCGGACTCGCACGGGAAAAACTGTTTTTT. This codes for CASGLAREKLFF.

The chain carries TRBV5-4 and TRBJ1-2; 9 bases map to TRBD1. The CDR3 runs 15 residues. Losses at the gene ends were 3 bases for V and 4 bases for J; bases not matched to a gene: 7. CDR1 is SGHNT, CDR2 YYREEE, per germline (reference sequence). As DNA, the CDR3 is TGTGCCAGCAGCTCGCCACAGGGGGCGACCTATGGCTACACCTTC. Its translation: CASSSPQGATYGYTF.

The J gene is TRBJ1-4, the V gene TRBV5-4; 7 nucleotides agree with TRBD1. Losses at the gene ends were 3 bases for V and 0 bases for J; bases not matched to a gene: 8. The CDR3 loop spans 17 amino acids. Germline-derived CDR1 and CDR2 are SGHNT and YYREEE (reference sequence). The CDR3 coding sequence is TGTGCCAGCAGCTCGGAGAGACAGGGTGCAACTAATGAAAAACTGTTTTTT. Translating gives CASSSERQGATNEKLFF.

V and J are TRBV7-2 and TRBJ2-1, with 8 bases matching TRBD2. The CDR3 runs 17 residues. Germline trimming cut 4 bases from V and 4 bases from J; bases unmatched to any gene: 12. CDR1 SGHTA and CDR2 FQGNSA come from the germline V gene. The CDR3 is CASSSGSGRSGYNEQFF. The CDR3 DNA reads as TGTGCCAGCAGCTCGGGGAGCGGGAGATCGGGTTACAATGAGCAGTTCTTC.

This clone was detected a few times. V gene TRBV28 combines with J gene TRBJ1-1; 7 nucleotides align to TRBD1. Germline CDR1 and CDR2: MDHEN and SYDVKM. V lost 5 bases and J lost 2; bases outside the gene matches: 14. This CDR3 is built from 17 residues. The CDR3: CASSNPGQIGKNTEAFF. As DNA, the CDR3 is TGTGCCAGCAGTAACCCGGGACAGATCGGCAAAAACACTGAAGCTTTCTTT.

This clone was detected only a few times. V and J are TRBV12-3 or TRBV12-4 and TRBJ1-4, with unresolved D. V was cut by 7 bases and J by 8 bases, with 8 bases left in between. This CDR3 comprises 11 residues. The CDR3 is CASTGSEKLFF. Written as DNA, the CDR3 is TGTGCCAGCACGGGGTCAGAAAAACTGTTTTTT.

This chain uses TRBV27 with TRBJ2-1; 8 bases align to TRBD2. Germline CDR1 and CDR2: MNHEY and SMNVEV (reference sequence). The V gene end was trimmed by 4 bases and the J gene end by 1 base; junction bases not matched to a gene: 15. The CDR3 is 19 amino acids. The DNA of the CDR3 is TGTGCCAGCAGTTCAAGGGCTGGCGGGGGGATAACTTCCTACAATGAGCAGTTCTTC. Translated: CASSSRAGGGITSYNEQFF.

The chain employs TRBV2 and TRBJ2-2, with D hard to call. The V gene lost 2 bases and the J gene lost 1 base, with 8 bases spanning the gap. The CDR3 contains 15 residues. Germline V gene data show CDR1 as SNHLY and CDR2 as FYNNEI. CDR3 region: CASSEWRQNTGELFF. The CDR3 nucleotides are TGTGCCAGCAGTGAATGGAGACAGAACACCGGGGAGCTGTTTTTT.